The entry below describes one TCR beta chain. As yet, its antigen is unknown. One end of the junction fails to match germline, which may point to a read error. cDNA specific to TCR beta was made from approximately 0.55 ug of total RNA, with a constant-region primer employed for priming. The TCR beta library was amplified through three nested multiplex PCR rounds in a modified ARM-PCR procedure. Investigators reported that the first two PCR rounds, at 9 to 11 cycles each, used TRBV1-TRBV30 forward primers with a C-beta reverse primer. TCRdb redid the calling of the multiplex PCR reads with MiXCR, one entry per CDR3 protein. The sample has 330,000 or so distinct CDR3 sequences, around three fifths seen once. Germline V gives CDR1 SGHAT, CDR2 FQDESV (reference sequence). The CDR3 is 15 residues long. These data come from a study of tumor-infiltrating lymphocytes in primary liver carcinoma. Study context: Patients were men and women aged 30 to 69 years. Tumors were stage T1-T3 N0M0, roughly 4 to 10 cm across. General study findings and limits: Bulk unsorted samples prevented comparison of CD4+ and CD8+ repertoires. Tumor-blood pairs (like tumor-adjacent pairs) overlapped less than tumor region pairs did.

The source of the blood RNA was unsorted whole blood, and germline DNA was extracted as well. The clonotype was recovered from a man in his forties with primary liver carcinoma and hepatitis B virus infection. The sample taken for sequencing was peripheral blood. J is TRBJ2-1 and V is TRBV11-1; 8 bases agree with TRBD2. CDR3 amino acids: CASSNRLARDSEQFF. CDR3 nucleotides: TGTGCCAGCAGCAACAGACTAGCGAGAGATAGTGAGCAGTTTTTC.